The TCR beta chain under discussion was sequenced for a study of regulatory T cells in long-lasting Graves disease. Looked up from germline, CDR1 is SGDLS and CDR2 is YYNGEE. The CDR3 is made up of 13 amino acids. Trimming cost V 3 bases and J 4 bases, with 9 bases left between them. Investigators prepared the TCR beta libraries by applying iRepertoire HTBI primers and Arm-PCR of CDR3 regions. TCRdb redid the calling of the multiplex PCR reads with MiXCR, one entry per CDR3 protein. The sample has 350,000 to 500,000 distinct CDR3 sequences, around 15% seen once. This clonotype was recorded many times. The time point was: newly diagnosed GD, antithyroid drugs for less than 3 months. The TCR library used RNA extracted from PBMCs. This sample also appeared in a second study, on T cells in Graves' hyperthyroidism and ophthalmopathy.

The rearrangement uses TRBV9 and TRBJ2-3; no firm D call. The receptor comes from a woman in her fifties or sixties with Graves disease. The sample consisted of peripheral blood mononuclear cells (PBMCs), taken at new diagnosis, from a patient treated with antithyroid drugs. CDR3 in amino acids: CASSADLADTQYF. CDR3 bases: TGTGCCAGCAGCGCAGATCTAGCAGATACGCAGTATTTT.